A selection of T cell receptor beta chains follows, all from one sample in a study of blood T cell repertoires in COVID-19. Only in-frame clones appear in the TCRdb table, and some are missing; sequencing was by immunoSEQ multiplex PCR. The table has about 270,000 clones, approximately 88% seen once. Sequenced: PBMCs or T cells enriched from blood (not recorded which). These receptors all come from a woman in her 30s who had recovered from COVID-19. CDR3s include the opening cysteine and the closing phenylalanine or tryptophan. Fields, in order: J gene, V gene, D gene, CDR3 protein. D genes are given only for firm matches.

TRBJ1-2	TRBV2	NA	CASSGRTEYGYTF
TRBJ2-3	TRBV7-9	NA	CASSLEGAADTQYF
TRBJ1-6	TRBV11-2	NA	CASSFVTGRNSPLHF
TRBJ1-1	TRBV7-9	NA	CASSLEAGGVGEAFF
TRBJ1-6	TRBV19	TRBD1	CASSTRTGPHSPLHF
TRBJ1-5	TRBV10-3	TRBD1	CAISELDRGNQPQHF
TRBJ2-3	TRBV14	NA	CASSQGQTGTDTQYF
TRBJ2-7	TRBV12-2	NA	CASRFVGSGYEQYF
TRBJ1-6	TRBV9	TRBD1	CASSVGTGQSPLHF
TRBJ2-7	TRBV7-6	NA	CASSLYFTGQGSYEQYF
TRBJ2-1	TRBV19	NA	CASSSSVSSYNEQFF
TRBJ1-2	TRBV3-1/TRBV3-2	NA	CASSHTYRELCTF
TRBJ2-6	TRBV18	TRBD1	CASSPLPQGAFPFSGANVLTF
TRBJ1-5	TRBV18	TRBD1	CASSPDRGQPQHF
TRBJ1-4	TRBV28	NA	CASSPITLTGRNEKLFF
TRBJ2-1	TRBV3-1/TRBV3-2	TRBD2	CASSRGLAGEVNEQFF
TRBJ2-5	TRBV5-1	NA	CASSLMSTVQETQYF
TRBJ1-4	TRBV5-1	NA	CASSHQGTEEKLFF
TRBJ1-1	TRBV5-1	NA	CASSGTGNLPNTEAFF
TRBJ2-1	TRBV6-5	NA	CASSYFRGEQFF
TRBJ2-1	TRBV3-1/TRBV3-2	TRBD1	CASSQERRQGNNEQFF
TRBJ1-6	TRBV18	TRBD1	CASSPDRGVSSPLHF
TRBJ1-4	TRBV7-9	NA	CASSLDWVADRGHEKLFF
TRBJ1-2	TRBV12-3/TRBV12-4	NA	CASSFAVNYGYTF
TRBJ2-1	TRBV7-7	TRBD2	CASSQLAGGYNEQFF
TRBJ1-3	TRBV9	TRBD1	CASSVGGTASSGNTIYF
TRBJ1-4	TRBV5-1	NA	CASSLPTGGELTNEKLFF